The rows below give T cell receptor beta chains drawn from one sample of a study of early T cells in non-severe SARS-CoV-2 infection. TCRdb used MiXCR to reprocess the 5' RACE reads, holding one entry per CDR3 protein. The sample shows fewer than 70,000 distinct CDR3 sequences, around 12% of them seen only once. Material: whole blood. These receptors were taken from an adult who was a healthcare worker with PCR-confirmed SARS-CoV-2 infection or an uninfected control (not recorded which). The CDR3 runs from the conserved cysteine through the conserved F or W. A D gene is named only where the DNA matches it firmly. Expanded clones get a size class; other rows say once, few or many, or leave the size out.

J gene | clone size | D gene | V gene | CDR3 DNA | CDR3 protein
TRBJ2-3 | . | TRBD1 | TRBV29-1 | TGCAGCGGCGGACAGGGAACAGATACGCAGTATTTT | CSGGQGTDTQYF
TRBJ2-7 | . | . | TRBV6-5 | TGTGCCAGCAGTAAGGAGGGCGCGGGCGAGCAGTACTTC | CASSKEGAGEQYF
TRBJ2-7 | many | . | TRBV25-1 | TGTGCCAGCAGTGTAAACACCGCCTACGAGCAGTACTTC | CASSVNTAYEQYF
TRBJ2-7 | few | . | TRBV28 | TGTGCCAGCAGTTTATTGGCAGCTTACGAGCAGTACTTC | CASSLLAAYEQYF
TRBJ2-1 | few | . | TRBV10-2 | TGCGCCAGCAGGTCGGACGAGTACAATGAGCAGTTCTTC | CASRSDEYNEQFF
TRBJ2-3 | few | TRBD2 | TRBV7-3 | TGTGCCAGCAGCCCGGGACTAGCGGGAGGGACAGATACGCAGTATTTT | CASSPGLAGGTDTQYF
TRBJ2-2 | few | TRBD1 | TRBV6-2/TRBV6-3 | TGTGCCAGCAGTTACGGGGGGACAGGATCGAACACCGGGGAGCTGTTTTTT | CASSYGGTGSNTGELFF
TRBJ1-5 | few | . | TRBV20-1 | TGCAGTGCTAGAGATCGGCTGAGGAGCAATCAGCCCCAGCATTTT | CSARDRLRSNQPQHF
TRBJ2-1 | many | . | TRBV5-1 | TGCGCCAGCAGCTTGGCCAGGGCATACAATGAGCAGTTCTTC | CASSLARAYNEQFF
TRBJ2-7 | . | . | TRBV5-1 | TGCGCCAGCCGTAACTCCTACGAGCAGTACTTC | CASRNSYEQYF
TRBJ2-1 | . | TRBD1 | TRBV7-8 | TGTGCCAGCAGCTCCAGGACAGGGAGCTCCTACAATGAGCAGTTCTTC | CASSSRTGSSYNEQFF
TRBJ1-2 | few | . | TRBV12-3/TRBV12-4 | TGTGCCAGCAGCTTGGGGACATCTAACTATGGCTACACCTTC | CASSLGTSNYGYTF
TRBJ1-1 | many | . | TRBV12-5 | TGTGCTAGTGGTCCGGGACACCTCAGCGGGAACACTGAAGCTTTCTTT | CASGPGHLSGNTEAFF
TRBJ2-1 | many | TRBD2 | TRBV3-1 | TGTGCCAGCAGCCCGACCTGGGGGCTAGCGGGAGACAATGAGCAGTTCTTC | CASSPTWGLAGDNEQFF
TRBJ2-7 | . | TRBD2 | TRBV3-1 | TGTGCCAGCAGCCTTCACCAGCGGGGCCCATCTTACGAGCAGTACTTC | CASSLHQRGPSYEQYF
TRBJ1-1 | many | TRBD1 | TRBV12-3/TRBV12-4 | TGTGCCAGCAGTGGGACAGTAAGGGCTGAAGCTTTCTTT | CASSGTVRAEAFF
TRBJ1-2 | . | TRBD1 | TRBV28 | TGTGCCAGCAGACCAAACAGGGGAATCGGGAATGGCTACACCTTC | CASRPNRGIGNGYTF
TRBJ2-3 | many | . | TRBV5-1 | TGCGCCAGCAGCTTGCTCGCGGGGACGACAGATACGCAGTATTTT | CASSLLAGTTDTQYF
TRBJ1-1 | . | . | TRBV28 | TGTGCCAGCAGAAAAGGGACCTCGTCGGCCGGTGAAGCTTTCTTT | CASRKGTSSAGEAFF
TRBJ1-2 | many | . | TRBV29-1 | TGCAGCGTTGAAGGTCTGGAAGGAGACTATGGCTACACCTTC | CSVEGLEGDYGYTF
TRBJ1-3 | few | . | TRBV20-1 | TGCAGTGCTAGACAGGCGGATCGAAACACCATATATTTT | CSARQADRNTIYF
TRBJ2-6 | many | TRBD1 | TRBV25-1 | TGTGCCAGCAGTGACTCCGGGACAGGACAAATCTCTGGGGCCAACGTCCTGACTTTC | CASSDSGTGQISGANVLTF
TRBJ2-1 | few | TRBD1 | TRBV5-1 | TGCGCCAGCAGCCAGGGACAGGGGATTACTGAGCAGTTCTTC | CASSQGQGITEQFF
TRBJ1-1 | . | . | TRBV19 | TGTGCCAGTAGTCACCCCTTCCAGGGCACTGAAGCTTTCTTT | CASSHPFQGTEAFF
TRBJ1-5 | . | TRBD1 | TRBV20-1 | TGCAGTGCTAGAAACCCGACAGGGGTAAAGCAGCCCCAGCATTTT | CSARNPTGVKQPQHF
TRBJ1-5 | . | TRBD1 | TRBV5-6 | TGTGCCAGCAGCTCGCGGATTAACAGGGGCGAAAATCAGCCCCAGCATTTT | CASSSRINRGENQPQHF
TRBJ1-5 | . | . | TRBV7-8 | TGTGCCAGCAGCTTAGATTTGGGCGACAATCAGCCCCAGCATTTT | CASSLDLGDNQPQHF
TRBJ1-3 | few | . | TRBV4-1 | TGCGCCAGCAGCCAAGTTACAGGGACTGGAAACACCATATATTTT | CASSQVTGTGNTIYF
TRBJ1-1 | many | . | TRBV11-2 | TGTGCCAGCAGCCGGCCAGTAAACACTGAAGCTTTCTTT | CASSRPVNTEAFF
TRBJ1-6 | many | TRBD1 | TRBV12-3/TRBV12-4 | TGTGCCAGCAGGAAGGCCGGGACAGCAAATTCACCCCTCCACTTT | CASRKAGTANSPLHF
TRBJ2-2 | . | TRBD1 | TRBV11-3 | TGTGCCAGCAGCTCCTCTAGGACAGGGATCACCGGGGAGCTGTTTTTT | CASSSSRTGITGELFF
TRBJ2-2 | few | . | TRBV20-1 | TGCAGTGCTAGGGGCGAGCCCGGGGAGCTGTTTTTT | CSARGEPGELFF
TRBJ1-6 | few | . | TRBV25-1 | TGTGCCAGCAGTGAAGACAGACTAGGCCCCTCACCCCTCCACTTT | CASSEDRLGPSPLHF
TRBJ1-4 | few | TRBD1 | TRBV6-5 | TGTGCCAGCAAGCTTTCAGGGGGTCTGGGTGAAAAACTGTTTTTT | CASKLSGGLGEKLFF
TRBJ1-1 | many | . | TRBV29-1 | TGCAGCGTTGTGGGTCCCCTGATGAACACTGAAGCTTTCTTT | CSVVGPLMNTEAFF